This T cell receptor beta chain stems from a study of blood T cells in healthy people across ages. This clonotype was observed a few times. This CDR3 contains 16 residues. The V gene's germline CDR1 is SGHTA and CDR2 FQGTGA. V was clipped by 1 base and J by 2 bases, with 14 bases between them. A second PCR of 7 to 11 cycles used a sample-barcoded 5' primer and a J-beta primer mix. Every single cDNA molecule received a tag from a template-switch adaptor with 12 random nucleotides. TCRdb fed the 5' RACE reads into MiXCR, producing one record per CDR3 protein. This table has around 500,000 distinct CDR3 sequences, roughly a quarter appearing once. Every donor contributed around 10 milliliters of peripheral blood by blood draw. Samples each had at least 5.5 micrograms of total RNA extracted. The same sample was also used in a study of T cells of mothers and their children. From that paper: In this cohort, donors were three healthy Caucasian mothers plus their six children.

The J gene is TRBJ2-5, the V gene TRBV7-3; tentative D call: TRBD1 (5 bases). Material for sequencing was blood. This clonotype originated in a boy between 2 and 10 years old in good health. This chain's CDR3 is CASSLRGGGEQETQYF. As DNA, the CDR3 is TGTGCCAGCAGCTTAAGGGGCGGTGGCGAGCAAGAGACCCAGTACTTC. Using reference TRBV7-3 and TRBJ2-5 for the parts outside the CDR3, the full variable domain is GAGVSQTPSNKVTEKGKYVELRCDPISGHTALYWYRQSLGQGPEFLIYFQGTGAADDSGLPNDRFFAVRPEGSVSTLKIQRTERGDSAVYLCASSLRGGGEQETQYFGPGTRLLVL.